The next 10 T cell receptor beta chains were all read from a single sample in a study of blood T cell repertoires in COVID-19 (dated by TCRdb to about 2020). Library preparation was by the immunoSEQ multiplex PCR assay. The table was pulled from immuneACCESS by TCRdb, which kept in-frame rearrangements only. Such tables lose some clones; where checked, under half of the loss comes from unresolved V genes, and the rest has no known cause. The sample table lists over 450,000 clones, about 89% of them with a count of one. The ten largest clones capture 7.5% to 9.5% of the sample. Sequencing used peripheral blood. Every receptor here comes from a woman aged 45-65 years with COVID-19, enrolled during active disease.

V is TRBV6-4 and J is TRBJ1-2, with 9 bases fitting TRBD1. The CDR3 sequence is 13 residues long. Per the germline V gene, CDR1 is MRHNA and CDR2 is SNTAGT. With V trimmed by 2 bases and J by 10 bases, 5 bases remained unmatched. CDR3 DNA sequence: TGTGCCAGCAGTGACGGGACAGGGTCTTTCTACACCTTC. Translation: CASSDGTGSFYTF.

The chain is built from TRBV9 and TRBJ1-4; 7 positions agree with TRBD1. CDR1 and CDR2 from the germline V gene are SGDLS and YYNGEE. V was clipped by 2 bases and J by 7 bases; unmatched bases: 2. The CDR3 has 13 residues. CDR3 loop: CASSVSGGEKLFF. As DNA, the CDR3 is TGTGCCAGCAGCGTTTCAGGGGGTGAAAAACTGTTTTTT.

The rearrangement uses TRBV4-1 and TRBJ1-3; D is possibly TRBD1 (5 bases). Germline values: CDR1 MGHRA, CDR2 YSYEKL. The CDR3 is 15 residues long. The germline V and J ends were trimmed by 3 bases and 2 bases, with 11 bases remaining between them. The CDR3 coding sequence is TGCGCCAGCAGCCAGCCGTGGGGGGCTGGAAACACCATATATTTT. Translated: CASSQPWGAGNTIYF.

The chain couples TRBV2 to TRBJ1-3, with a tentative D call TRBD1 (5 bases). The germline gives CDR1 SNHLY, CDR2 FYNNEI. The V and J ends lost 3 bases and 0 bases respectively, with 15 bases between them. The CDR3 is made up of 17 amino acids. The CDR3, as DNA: TGTGCCAGCAGTGAGAATCGACAGTCACGCTCTGGAAACACCATATATTTT. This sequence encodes CASSENRQSRSGNTIYF.

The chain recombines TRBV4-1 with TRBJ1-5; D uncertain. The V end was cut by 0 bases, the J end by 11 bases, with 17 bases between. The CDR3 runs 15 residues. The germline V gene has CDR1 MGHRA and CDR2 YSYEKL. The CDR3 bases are TGCGCCAGCAGCCAAGATATGGGCAGGTCGAAGACCCAGCATTTT. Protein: CASSQDMGRSKTQHF.

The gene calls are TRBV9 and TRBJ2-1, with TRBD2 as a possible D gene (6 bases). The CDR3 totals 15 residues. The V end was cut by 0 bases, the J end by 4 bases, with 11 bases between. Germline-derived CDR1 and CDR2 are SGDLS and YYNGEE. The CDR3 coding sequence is TGTGCCAGCAGCGTAGACGCGGGGAATTACAATGAGCAGTTCTTC. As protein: CASSVDAGNYNEQFF.

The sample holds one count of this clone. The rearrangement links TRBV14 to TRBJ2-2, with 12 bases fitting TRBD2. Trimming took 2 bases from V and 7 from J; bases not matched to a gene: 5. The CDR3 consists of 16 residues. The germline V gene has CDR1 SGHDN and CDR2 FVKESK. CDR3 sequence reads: CASSQTTSGGIGELFF. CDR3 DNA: TGTGCCAGCAGCCAAACGACTAGCGGGGGTATCGGGGAGCTGTTTTTT.

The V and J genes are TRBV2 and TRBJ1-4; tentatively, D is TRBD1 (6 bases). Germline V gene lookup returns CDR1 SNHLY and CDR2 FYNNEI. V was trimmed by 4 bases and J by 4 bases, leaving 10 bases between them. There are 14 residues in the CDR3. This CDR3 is CASSAGVGNEKLFF. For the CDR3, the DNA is TGTGCCAGCAGTGCAGGGGTGGGTAATGAAAAACTGTTTTTT.

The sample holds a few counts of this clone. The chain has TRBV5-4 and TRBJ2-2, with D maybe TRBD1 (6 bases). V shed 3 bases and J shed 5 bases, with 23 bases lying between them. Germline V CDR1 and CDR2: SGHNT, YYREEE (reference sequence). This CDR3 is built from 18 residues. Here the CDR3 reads CASSSGTRRRQFTGELFF. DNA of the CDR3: TGTGCCAGCAGCTCCGGGACACGGAGGCGCCAATTTACCGGGGAGCTGTTTTTT.

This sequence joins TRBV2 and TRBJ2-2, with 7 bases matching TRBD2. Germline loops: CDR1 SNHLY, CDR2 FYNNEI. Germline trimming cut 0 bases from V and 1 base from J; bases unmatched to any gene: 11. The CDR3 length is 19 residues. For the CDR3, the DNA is TGTGCCAGCAGTGAAGCGGAGTTCGGCGGGGGTGAGAACACCGGGGAGCTGTTTTTT. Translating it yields CASSEAEFGGGENTGELFF. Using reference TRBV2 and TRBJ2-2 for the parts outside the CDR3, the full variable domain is EPEVTQTPSHQVTQMGQEVILRCVPISNHLYFYWYRQILGQKVEFLVSFYNNEISEKSEIFDDQFSVERPDGSNFTLKIRSTKLEDSAMYFCASSEAEFGGGENTGELFFGEGSRLTVL.